Following are 15 T cell receptor beta chains from one sample sequenced in a study of immune evolution from preneoplasia to lung adenocarcinoma. Only in-frame clones appear in the TCRdb table, and some are missing; sequencing was by immunoSEQ multiplex PCR. The table has roughly 6,300 clones, roughly 88% seen once. Sample: FFPE lung adenocarcinoma in situ tissue. Receptors originate from a donor at least 70 years old with lung adenocarcinoma.

This chain links TRBV5-1 with TRBJ2-6; the match to TRBD1 covers 8 bases. There are 18 residues in the CDR3. Trimming cost V 0 bases and J 0 bases; bases outside gene matches: 5. Per the germline V gene, CDR1 is SGHRS and CDR2 is YFSETQ. The CDR3 spells CASSLDQGARSGANVLTF. The CDR3 bases are TGCGCCAGCAGCTTGGACCAGGGGGCACGCTCTGGGGCCAACGTCCTGACTTTC.

This clone has just one count. The rearrangement joins TRBV5-4 to TRBJ2-7; TRBD1 aligns across 8 bases. The CDR3 contains 14 residues. V was clipped by 3 bases and J by 3 bases; unmatched bases: 5. Germline V gene data show CDR1 as SGHNT and CDR2 as YYREEE (reference sequence). CDR3 DNA: TGTGCCAGCAGCTCCGACAGGGGTCTCTACGAGCAGTACTTC. Translation gives CASSSDRGLYEQYF.

J is TRBJ1-1 and V is TRBV7-2; D is ambiguous. Germline V lookup: CDR1 SGHTA, CDR2 FQGNSA. V gave up 4 bases and J gave up 4 bases, with 7 bases separating them. The CDR3 runs 12 residues. The CDR3 nucleotides read TGTGCCAGCAGCTGGGTAGGCACTGAAGCTTTCTTT. This translates into CASSWVGTEAFF. Complete variable domain (other parts from reference TRBV7-2 and TRBJ1-1): GAGVSQSPSNKVTEKGKDVELRCDPISGHTALYWYRQSLGQGLEFLIYFQGNSAPDKSGLPSDRFSAERTGGSVSTLTIQRTQQEDSAVYLCASSWVGTEAFFGQGTRLTVV.

This rearrangement joins TRBV11-3 to TRBJ1-1; D possibly corresponds to TRBD1 (5 bases). Germline V gene sequence: CDR1 SGHNT, CDR2 YENEEA. V was trimmed by 0 bases and J by 9 bases, leaving 11 bases between them. The CDR3 has 13 residues. The chain's CDR3 is CASSLDVGTKAFF. The CDR3 nucleotides read TGTGCCAGCAGCTTAGATGTGGGGACTAAAGCTTTCTTT.

The chain recombines TRBV5-6 with TRBJ1-1; D gene unclear. The germline V gene has CDR1 SGHDT and CDR2 YYEEEE. V gave up 4 bases and J gave up 1 base, with 14 bases separating them. This CDR3 is built from 15 residues. In nucleotides, the CDR3 is TGTGCCAGCAGCCGTCTAGGACCCAGGAACACTGAAGCTTTCTTT. It specifies CASSRLGPRNTEAFF. The full variable domain, with the rest looked up from reference TRBV5-6 and TRBJ1-1, is DAGVTQSPTHLIKTRGQQVTLRCSPKSGHDTVSWYQQALGQGPQFIFQYYEEEERQRGNFPDRFSGHQFPNYSSELNVNALLLGDSALYLCASSRLGPRNTEAFFGQGTRLTVV.

This clone was counted a few times. The chain is built from TRBV6-6 and TRBJ1-1, with D possibly being TRBD1 (5 bases). Germline V gene lookup returns CDR1 MNHNY and CDR2 SVGAGI (reference sequence). The V end was cut by 6 bases, the J end by 5 bases, with 22 bases between. The length of the CDR3 is 16 residues. In nucleotides, the CDR3 is TGTGCCAGCAGCCCTCGGGTCCGCGGGGACGCGACTGAAGCTTTCTTT. This sequence encodes CASSPRVRGDATEAFF.

The chain couples TRBV6-1 to TRBJ1-1; D not certain. The CDR3 runs 14 residues. CDR1 is MNHNS and CDR2 is SASEGT in the germline V gene. The germline V and J ends were trimmed by 6 bases and 3 bases, with 14 bases remaining between them. CDR3 residues: CASSASGSYTEAFF. CDR3 DNA sequence: TGTGCCAGCAGCGCCTCGGGGTCGTACACTGAAGCTTTCTTT.

The chain links TRBV11-3 to TRBJ2-2; 10 bases map to TRBD2. The V gene's germline CDR1 is SGHNT and CDR2 YENEEA. This CDR3 region has 17 residues. Losses at the gene ends were 2 bases for V and 4 bases for J; bases not matched to a gene: 7. CDR3 protein: CASSLSATSGLTGELFF. DNA for the CDR3: TGTGCCAGCAGCTTATCGGCGACTAGCGGGCTCACCGGGGAGCTGTTTTTT.

The chain uses TRBV19 and TRBJ1-2, with TRBD1 as a possible D gene (5 bases). The CDR3 has 13 amino acids. CDR1 is LNHDA and CDR2 is SQIVND in the germline V gene (reference sequence). The V end was cut by 3 bases, the J end by 6 bases, with 11 bases between. CDR3 in amino acids: CASSMGQGDGYTF. DNA for the CDR3: TGTGCCAGTAGTATGGGTCAGGGTGATGGCTACACCTTC.

The chain carries TRBV27 and TRBJ2-3; 8 nucleotides agree with TRBD1. This CDR3 has 13 residues. Germline V gene data show CDR1 as MNHEY and CDR2 as SMNVEV (reference sequence). V shed 6 bases and J 3 bases; nucleotides not matched to a gene: 2. CDR3: CASSGQGTDTQYF. The CDR3 DNA is TGTGCCAGCAGCGGACAGGGAACAGATACGCAGTATTTT.

J is TRBJ2-7 and V is TRBV27, with 11 nucleotides matching TRBD2. The length of the CDR3 is 14 residues. From germline, CDR1 is MNHEY and CDR2 SMNVEV (reference sequence). V was pared by 3 bases and J by 7 bases, with 5 bases of the junction left unmatched. The CDR3 DNA reads as TGTGCCAGCAGTTTTGGGGCTAGCGGGAGGGAGCAGTACTTC. It encodes CASSFGASGREQYF.

J is TRBJ2-1 and V is TRBV19; perhaps TRBD2 as D (6 bases). The V gene's germline CDR1 is LNHDA and CDR2 SQIVND (reference sequence). The CDR3 contains 14 residues. The V and J ends lost 6 bases and 3 bases respectively, with 12 bases between them. For the CDR3, the DNA is TGTGCCAGTAGCGGGCGGGACTTCTACAATGAGCAGTTCTTC. Translation: CASSGRDFYNEQFF.

The chain joins TRBV5-1 to TRBJ2-1; either TRBD1 or TRBD2 may supply D (5 bases each). Looked up from germline, CDR1 is SGHRS and CDR2 is YFSETQ. V dropped 1 base and J dropped 5 bases, with 13 bases sitting between them. The CDR3 spans 15 residues. CDR3 nucleotides: TGCGCCAGCAGCTTGCGATCTTGGGGGAACAATGAGCAGTTCTTC. It yields the protein CASSLRSWGNNEQFF.

J is TRBJ2-2 and V is TRBV2, with 7 bases that match TRBD2. The V gene's germline CDR1 is SNHLY and CDR2 FYNNEI. With V trimmed by 4 bases and J by 2 bases, 4 bases remained unmatched. The CDR3 is 15 amino acids. CDR3: CASSGLAANTGELFF. The CDR3 nucleotides read TGTGCCAGCAGTGGGCTAGCGGCAAACACCGGGGAGCTGTTTTTT.

The CDR3 DNA is TGTGCCAGCAGCCCCTACCCATCAGCGGGAGGGCCGGGAGATACGCAGTATTTT. As protein: CASSPYPSAGGPGDTQYF. V is TRBV4-2 and J is TRBJ2-3; 10 nucleotides match TRBD2. Germline V gene sequence: CDR1 LGHNA, CDR2 YNFKEQ. V was clipped by 4 bases and J by 5 bases; unmatched bases: 15. This CDR3 contains 18 residues.